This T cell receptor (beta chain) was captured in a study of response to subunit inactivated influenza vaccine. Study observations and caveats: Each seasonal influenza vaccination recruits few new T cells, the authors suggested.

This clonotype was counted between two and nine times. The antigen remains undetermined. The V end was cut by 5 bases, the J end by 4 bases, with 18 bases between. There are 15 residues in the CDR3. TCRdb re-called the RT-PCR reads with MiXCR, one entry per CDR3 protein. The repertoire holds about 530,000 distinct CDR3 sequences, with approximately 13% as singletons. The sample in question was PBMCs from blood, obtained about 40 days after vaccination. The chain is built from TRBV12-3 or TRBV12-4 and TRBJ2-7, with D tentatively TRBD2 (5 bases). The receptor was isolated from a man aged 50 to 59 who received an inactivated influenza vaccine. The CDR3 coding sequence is TGTGCCAGCAGTCCCCCCGGTATTAGCGCTTACGAGCAGTACTTC. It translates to CASSPPGISAYEQYF.